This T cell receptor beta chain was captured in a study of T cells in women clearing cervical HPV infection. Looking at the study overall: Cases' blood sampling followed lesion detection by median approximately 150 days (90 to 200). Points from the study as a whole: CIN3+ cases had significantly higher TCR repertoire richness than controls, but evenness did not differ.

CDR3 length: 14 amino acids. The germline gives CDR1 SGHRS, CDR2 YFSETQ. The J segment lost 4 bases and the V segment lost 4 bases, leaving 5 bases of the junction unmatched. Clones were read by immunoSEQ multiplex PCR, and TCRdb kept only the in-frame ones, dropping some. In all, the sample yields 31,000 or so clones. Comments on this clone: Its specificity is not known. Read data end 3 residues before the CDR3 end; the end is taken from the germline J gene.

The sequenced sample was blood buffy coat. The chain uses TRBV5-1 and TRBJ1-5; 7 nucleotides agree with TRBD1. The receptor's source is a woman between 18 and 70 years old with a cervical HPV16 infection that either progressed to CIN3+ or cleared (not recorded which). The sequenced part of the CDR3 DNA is TGCGCCAGCAGCATCTCAGGGGGTAATCAGCCC. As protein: CASSISGGNQP. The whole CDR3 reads CASSISGGNQPQHF.